These T cell receptor beta chains were read from a single sample in a study of CD8+ T cells in alopecia areata. Sequencing used immunoSEQ multiplex PCR; TCRdb keeps in-frame clones, though not all of them. Among some 220,000 clones listed, under 75% were seen once. Sequencing was performed on CD4+ T cells sorted from blood, taken at week 4, from a patient treated with tofacitinib. The receptors were gathered from a human donor with alopecia areata. Each CDR3 is given with its conserved first and last residue. The D gene is left open where the match is weak. Size is omitted from some rows. Given values are once, few, many or a class for expanded clones.

V gene: TRBV9; J gene: TRBJ2-1; clone size: .; D gene: .; CDR3 DNA: TGTGCCAGCAGCGTAGGGCTGTTCAATGAGCAGTTCTTC; CDR3 protein: CASSVGLFNEQFF
V gene: TRBV25-1; J gene: TRBJ2-1; clone size: .; D gene: TRBD2; CDR3 DNA: TGTGCCAGCACCAGAAGGGTAGGGACTAAGCAGTTCTTC; CDR3 protein: CASTRRVGTKQFF
V gene: TRBV9; J gene: TRBJ2-5; clone size: .; D gene: TRBD2; CDR3 DNA: TGTGCCAGCAGCGTAGCTGGGCTAGCGGGACTCCAAGAGACCCAGTACTTC; CDR3 protein: CASSVAGLAGLQETQYF
V gene: TRBV29-1; J gene: TRBJ1-1; clone size: .; D gene: .; CDR3 DNA: TGCAGCGTACCTGAAGCTTTCTTT; CDR3 protein: CSVPEAFF
V gene: TRBV5-6; J gene: TRBJ2-1; clone size: once; D gene: TRBD2; CDR3 DNA: TGTGCCAGCAGCCCCGTTGGGCGGGGGTCCTACAATGAGCAGTTCTTC; CDR3 protein: CASSPVGRGSYNEQFF
V gene: TRBV7-6; J gene: TRBJ1-5; clone size: .; D gene: .; CDR3 DNA: TGTGCCAGCAGCACGGGGAATCAGCCCCAGCATTTT; CDR3 protein: CASSTGNQPQHF
V gene: TRBV16; J gene: TRBJ1-6; clone size: few; D gene: TRBD1; CDR3 DNA: TGTGCCAGCAGCCGGAGGGCAGGGGGCCAATTTAATTCACCCCTCCACTTT; CDR3 protein: CASSRRAGGQFNSPLHF
V gene: TRBV4-3; J gene: TRBJ1-6; clone size: few; D gene: .; CDR3 DNA: TGCGCCAGCAGCCAAGATCTCAGGATTTCACCCCTCCACTTT; CDR3 protein: CASSQDLRISPLHF
V gene: TRBV29-1; J gene: TRBJ2-3; clone size: .; D gene: .; CDR3 DNA: TGCAGCGTTGGAGTGGGGTCGGATACGCAGTATTTT; CDR3 protein: CSVGVGSDTQYF
V gene: TRBV30; J gene: TRBJ2-2; clone size: .; D gene: .; CDR3 DNA: TGTGCCTGGAAGAGAAAATATGCAGGGAGAACCGGGGAGCTGTTTTTT; CDR3 protein: CAWKRKYAGRTGELFF
V gene: TRBV30; J gene: TRBJ1-6; clone size: .; D gene: TRBD1; CDR3 DNA: TGTGCCTGGAGTGTACGGACAGGGAATAATTCACCCCTCCACTTT; CDR3 protein: CAWSVRTGNNSPLHF
V gene: TRBV30; J gene: TRBJ2-5; clone size: few; D gene: .; CDR3 DNA: TGTGCCTGGGGGGGGCGGCAAGGGGCCCAGTACTTC; CDR3 protein: CAWGGRQGAQYF
V gene: TRBV15; J gene: TRBJ2-5; clone size: .; D gene: .; CDR3 DNA: TGTGCCACCAGCAGAGCGGGGAGTGAGACCCAGTACTTC; CDR3 protein: CATSRAGSETQYF
V gene: TRBV18; J gene: TRBJ2-5; clone size: .; D gene: .; CDR3 DNA: TGTGCCAGCTCACAAATTCCGACGGAGACCCAGTACTTC; CDR3 protein: CASSQIPTETQYF
V gene: TRBV5-6; J gene: TRBJ2-7; clone size: .; D gene: .; CDR3 DNA: TGTGCCAGCAGCTTGGCGGTCGGGGAGCAGTACTTC; CDR3 protein: CASSLAVGEQYF
V gene: TRBV29-1; J gene: TRBJ2-3; clone size: few; D gene: .; CDR3 DNA: TGCAGCGTCTTACCGGGGCCCGGTACGCAGTATTTT; CDR3 protein: CSVLPGPGTQYF
V gene: TRBV10-3; J gene: TRBJ1-6; clone size: .; D gene: .; CDR3 DNA: TGTGCCATCAGTGAACGTTCGGGGGCTAATTCACCCCTCCACTTT; CDR3 protein: CAISERSGANSPLHF
V gene: TRBV29-1; J gene: TRBJ2-6; clone size: .; D gene: .; CDR3 DNA: TGCAGCGTTGCCAGGGGTACTGGGGCCAACGTCCTGACTTTC; CDR3 protein: CSVARGTGANVLTF
V gene: TRBV27; J gene: TRBJ2-7; clone size: .; D gene: TRBD1; CDR3 DNA: TGTGCCAGCAGTTTCAGAGGACAGGGGGACTACGAGCAGTACTTC; CDR3 protein: CASSFRGQGDYEQYF
V gene: TRBV28; J gene: TRBJ2-3; clone size: .; D gene: TRBD1; CDR3 DNA: TGTGCCAGTAGGGGACAGGGACGATGGTCTGGGTATTTT; CDR3 protein: CASRGQGRWSGYF
V gene: TRBV23-1; J gene: TRBJ1-1; clone size: once; D gene: .; CDR3 DNA: TGCGCCAGCAGTCCCAAGCCTGGCACTGAAGCTTTCTTT; CDR3 protein: CASSPKPGTEAFF
V gene: TRBV5-1; J gene: TRBJ2-2; clone size: .; D gene: TRBD1; CDR3 DNA: TGCGCCAGCAGCCCCATGACAGGGGTCACCGGGGAGCTGTTTTTT; CDR3 protein: CASSPMTGVTGELFF
V gene: TRBV29-1; J gene: TRBJ1-1; clone size: .; D gene: .; CDR3 DNA: TGCAGCGTTGAAGATCTCGGCCTTCCTGAAGCTTTCTTT; CDR3 protein: CSVEDLGLPEAFF
V gene: TRBV25-1; J gene: TRBJ2-3; clone size: .; D gene: TRBD1; CDR3 DNA: TGTGCCAGCAGCCTGGGACAGGGGTCGGATACGCAGTATTTT; CDR3 protein: CASSLGQGSDTQYF
V gene: TRBV27; J gene: TRBJ2-7; clone size: few; D gene: TRBD1; CDR3 DNA: TGTGCCAGCAGTTTAAAAGGGACAGGGGTCTACGAGCAGTACTTC; CDR3 protein: CASSLKGTGVYEQYF
V gene: TRBV19; J gene: TRBJ1-6; clone size: .; D gene: .; CDR3 DNA: TGTGCCAGTAGTATACCGGAAACAGGGACCTCACCCCTCCACTTT; CDR3 protein: CASSIPETGTSPLHF
V gene: TRBV29-1; J gene: TRBJ1-2; clone size: .; D gene: TRBD1; CDR3 DNA: TGCAGCGTTGCGGACAGGGGTTATGGCTACACCTTC; CDR3 protein: CSVADRGYGYTF
V gene: TRBV6-5; J gene: TRBJ2-5; clone size: .; D gene: .; CDR3 DNA: TGTGCCAGCAGCCGATGGCCGACCCAGTACTTC; CDR3 protein: CASSRWPTQYF
V gene: TRBV29-1; J gene: TRBJ1-2; clone size: .; D gene: TRBD1; CDR3 DNA: TGCAGCGTCGACGCATCAGGGAAGGGGGCTGACGGCTACACCTTC; CDR3 protein: CSVDASGKGADGYTF
V gene: TRBV29-1; J gene: TRBJ2-1; clone size: few; D gene: TRBD2; CDR3 DNA: TGCAGCGTTGTACTAGCGGATACCTACAATGAGCAGTTCTTC; CDR3 protein: CSVVLADTYNEQFF
V gene: TRBV5-1; J gene: TRBJ2-5; clone size: .; D gene: .; CDR3 DNA: TGCGCCAGCAGCTTGGCCGGGGTAGAAGAGACCCAGTACTTC; CDR3 protein: CASSLAGVEETQYF
V gene: TRBV5-1; J gene: TRBJ2-7; clone size: .; D gene: TRBD1; CDR3 DNA: TGCGCCAGCAGCTCCGGGACAGGGGCCACCTTGGGGCAGTACTTC; CDR3 protein: CASSSGTGATLGQYF
V gene: TRBV7-9; J gene: TRBJ1-6; clone size: .; D gene: .; CDR3 DNA: TGTGCCAGCAGCTTAGGGACACCCAATAATTCACCCCTCCACTTT; CDR3 protein: CASSLGTPNNSPLHF
V gene: TRBV6-5; J gene: TRBJ2-2; clone size: few; D gene: .; CDR3 DNA: TGTGCCAGCAGATTGTCTGGGGTGACGGGGGAGCTGTTTTTT; CDR3 protein: CASRLSGVTGELFF
V gene: TRBV9; J gene: TRBJ2-5; clone size: .; D gene: TRBD2; CDR3 DNA: TGTGCCAGCAGCGCTAGACTAGCGGGGGGTCAAGAGACCCAGTACTTC; CDR3 protein: CASSARLAGGQETQYF
V gene: TRBV23-1; J gene: TRBJ1-6; clone size: .; D gene: .; CDR3 DNA: TGCGCCAGCAGTCATACCAGCCTAAAACCTAATTCACCCCTCCACTTT; CDR3 protein: CASSHTSLKPNSPLHF
V gene: TRBV5-1; J gene: TRBJ1-3; clone size: .; D gene: .; CDR3 DNA: TGCGCCAGCAGCTTGGACAGCGGAAACACCATATATTTT; CDR3 protein: CASSLDSGNTIYF
V gene: TRBV23-1; J gene: TRBJ1-5; clone size: .; D gene: .; CDR3 DNA: TGCGCCAGCAGTCAGTTCGAGCGGACCAGCACGATATCCTTCCATCAGCCCCAGCATTTT; CDR3 protein: CASSQFERTSTISFHQPQHF
V gene: TRBV30; J gene: TRBJ1-1; clone size: few; D gene: .; CDR3 DNA: TGTGCCTGGACCGCGAAGGGGCAGGGAGGAACTGAAGCTTTCTTT; CDR3 protein: CAWTAKGQGGTEAFF
V gene: TRBV6-5; J gene: TRBJ2-3; clone size: .; D gene: .; CDR3 DNA: TGTGCCAGCAGTTACGGACGACTGAGCACAGATACGCAGTATTTT; CDR3 protein: CASSYGRLSTDTQYF
V gene: TRBV7-2; J gene: TRBJ2-6; clone size: .; D gene: .; CDR3 DNA: TGTGCCAGCAGCCCTGTGGTCGGGACCTCTGGGGCCAACGTCCTGACTTTC; CDR3 protein: CASSPVVGTSGANVLTF
V gene: TRBV7-2; J gene: TRBJ2-3; clone size: few; D gene: TRBD2; CDR3 DNA: TGTGCCAGCAGCACTAGCGGGGGGGCAGGGGATACGCAGTATTTT; CDR3 protein: CASSTSGGAGDTQYF